This passage covers 7 T cell receptor beta chains from one sample sequenced in a study of blood T cell repertoires in COVID-19. The assay was immunoSEQ multiplex PCR, and TCRdb's table has in-frame clones only and misses some. The sample has over 100,000 clones; around 86% are singletons. The specimen was peripheral blood. All receptors come from a man between 65 and 80 years old with acute or convalescent COVID-19.

The rearrangement joins TRBV19 to TRBJ2-7; 7 bases match TRBD1. The germline V gene has CDR1 LNHDA and CDR2 SQIVND (reference sequence). Trimming took 2 bases from V and 2 from J; bases not matched to a gene: 6. The CDR3 is 15 residues long. In nucleotides, the CDR3 is TGTGCCAGTAGTATAATGGCCGGGACAGCCTACGAGCAGTACTTC. This sequence encodes CASSIMAGTAYEQYF.

V gene TRBV2 combines with J gene TRBJ1-5; tentative D call: TRBD1 (6 bases). V was clipped by 6 bases and J by 4 bases, with 13 bases between them. Per the germline V gene, CDR1 is SNHLY and CDR2 is FYNNEI. This CDR3 has 14 amino acids. CDR3 region: CASRTTGQNQPQHF. CDR3 DNA sequence: TGTGCCAGCAGGACGACAGGACAAAATCAGCCCCAGCATTTT. Combining the CDR3 with reference TRBV2 and TRBJ1-5 gives the whole variable domain EPEVTQTPSHQVTQMGQEVILRCVPISNHLYFYWYRQILGQKVEFLVSFYNNEISEKSEIFDDQFSVERPDGSNFTLKIRSTKLEDSAMYFCASRTTGQNQPQHFGDGTRLSIL.

The gene calls are TRBV5-1 and TRBJ2-2, with D perhaps TRBD2 (5 bases). The CDR3 is made up of 16 amino acids. Germline V gene sequence: CDR1 SGHRS, CDR2 YFSETQ. V lost 0 bases and J lost 0, with 9 bases in between. The CDR3: CASSLAVGANTGELFF. The DNA for the CDR3 is TGCGCCAGCAGCTTGGCCGTCGGGGCGAACACCGGGGAGCTGTTTTTT.

This chain connects TRBV5-1 to TRBJ1-4; D possibly corresponds to TRBD1 (6 bases). V lost 4 bases and J lost 0, with 13 bases in between. The CDR3 is 16 residues long. Germline V gene lookup returns CDR1 SGHRS and CDR2 YFSETQ. The CDR3 here is CASSIQGLSTNEKLFF. The CDR3 nucleotides are TGCGCCAGCAGCATCCAGGGGCTGTCAACTAATGAAAAACTGTTTTTT. The full variable domain, completed using reference TRBV5-1 and TRBJ1-4, is KAGVTQTPRYLIKTRGQQVTLSCSPISGHRSVSWYQQTPGQGLQFLFEYFSETQRNKGNFPGRFSGRQFSNSRSEMNVSTLELGDSALYLCASSIQGLSTNEKLFFGSGTQLSVL.

The chain employs TRBV2 and TRBJ1-2; TRBD1 matches at 7 bases. The CDR3 spans 13 residues. V lost 8 bases to trimming and J lost 4 bases; unmatched junction nucleotides: 7. Germline loops: CDR1 SNHLY, CDR2 FYNNEI. For the CDR3, the DNA is TGTGCCAGCGAGACAGGGATGAGCTATGGCTACACCTTC. Amino acids: CASETGMSYGYTF.

The count of this clone is one. V usage is TRBV5-5 and J usage is TRBJ1-1; 10 bases fit TRBD1. V lost 5 bases and J lost 4; bases outside the gene matches: 11. This CDR3 has 16 residues. Germline CDR1 SGHKS, CDR2 YYEKEE (reference sequence). CDR3 residues: CASSLTGGQLGTEAFF. The CDR3, as DNA: TGTGCCAGCAGTTTGACAGGGGGCCAATTGGGCACTGAAGCTTTCTTT.

The chain is built from TRBV7-8 and TRBJ2-3; maybe TRBD1 (5 bases). The CDR3 totals 13 residues. Germline V gene lookup returns CDR1 SGHVS and CDR2 FQNEAQ. Trimming cost V 6 bases and J 3 bases, with 10 bases left between them. DNA for the CDR3: TGTGCCAGCAGAAAGACAGAGACAGATACGCAGTATTTT. This codes for CASRKTETDTQYF.